Below, 21 T cell receptor beta chains from the same sample are listed, as sequenced in a study of blood T cell repertoires in COVID-19. TCRdb's table, derived via immunoSEQ multiplex PCR, lists solely in-frame clones and lacks some. The data hold under 150,000 clones, with 80% to 85% observed a single time. Sequencing used PBMCs or T cells enriched from blood (not recorded which). These receptors all stem from a man aged 25-45 years who had recovered from COVID-19.

This clone was observed a few times. This chain connects TRBV7-9 to TRBJ2-1, with D perhaps TRBD1 (6 bases). This CDR3 has 16 amino acids. V lost 3 bases, J lost 6 bases, and 18 bases lay in between. CDR1 and CDR2 from the germline V gene are SEHNR and FQNEAQ (reference sequence). CDR3 DNA: TGTGCCAGCAGCTTGACGTTAAGTAGCAGGGGCAATGAGCAGTTCTTC. It yields the protein CASSLTLSSRGNEQFF.

The rearrangement joins TRBV2 to TRBJ2-1, with 10 nucleotides matching TRBD2. CDR3 size: 15 residues. V lost 7 bases to trimming and J lost 8 bases; unmatched junction nucleotides: 11. Germline CDR1 reads SNHLY; CDR2 reads FYNNEI. DNA for the CDR3: TGTGCCAGCACCAACCTAGCGGGAGTGGTTCATGAGCAGTTCTTC. Translating gives CASTNLAGVVHEQFF.

This clone showed up just a few times. The chain carries TRBV6-5 and TRBJ2-3; 11 bases align to TRBD2. CDR1 is MNHEY and CDR2 is SVGAGI in the germline V gene. V gave up 6 bases and J gave up 5 bases; unmatched junction bases: 4. The CDR3 loop spans 14 amino acids. This CDR3 is CASSTGLAGDTQYF. In nucleotides, the CDR3 is TGTGCCAGCAGCACCGGACTAGCGGGAGATACGCAGTATTTT.

In its sample, this clone was seen once. The chain combines TRBV11-2 with TRBJ2-3, with 12 nucleotides matching TRBD2. This CDR3 is 17 amino acids long. V shed 0 bases, J shed 4 bases, and the junction held 5 bases outside the gene matches. The germline V gene has CDR1 SGHAT and CDR2 FQNNGV. The CDR3 nucleotides are TGTGCCAGCAGCTTAGATAGGACTAGCGGGATCGCAGATACGCAGTATTTT. Amino acids: CASSLDRTSGIADTQYF.

The chain combines TRBV6-4 with TRBJ2-1; D possibly corresponds to TRBD1 (6 bases). CDR1 MRHNA and CDR2 SNTAGT come from the germline V gene. With 6 bases removed from V and 5 bases from J, the gap between germline ends came to 17 bases. The CDR3 sequence is 15 residues long. The CDR3 sequence: CASSPGDTSHNEQFF. The DNA for the CDR3 is TGTGCCAGCAGCCCAGGGGACACAAGTCACAATGAGCAGTTCTTC.

The CDR3 nucleotides are TGCGCCAGCAGTGAGTCCCAGTTAGCGGGAGACACAGATACGCAGTATTTT. Translated, it gives CASSESQLAGDTDTQYF. The genes are TRBV10-1 and TRBJ2-3; TRBD2 matches at 9 bases. The CDR3 length is 17 residues. Looked up from germline, CDR1 is WNHNN and CDR2 is SYGVQD (reference sequence). With V trimmed by 0 bases and J by 2 bases, 6 bases remained unmatched.

The chain recombines TRBV5-1 with TRBJ2-3, with TRBD2 matching 7 bases. This CDR3 comprises 16 residues. Germline V lookup: CDR1 SGHRS, CDR2 YFSETQ. V shed 1 base and J 4 bases; nucleotides not matched to a gene: 9. CDR3 coding DNA: TGCGCCAGCAGCTTGATGGCGGGAGCAAACCCAGATACGCAGTATTTT. The encoded protein is CASSLMAGANPDTQYF.

The rearrangement joins TRBV2 to TRBJ1-1, with 10 nucleotides matching TRBD1. V shed 2 bases, J shed 0 bases, and the junction held 6 bases outside the gene matches. This CDR3 is built from 17 residues. The germline V gene has CDR1 SNHLY and CDR2 FYNNEI. CDR3 region: CASSERTGGTMNTEAFF. CDR3 nucleotide sequence: TGTGCCAGCAGTGAACGGACAGGGGGAACCATGAACACTGAAGCTTTCTTT. The variable domain in full, completed from reference TRBV2 and TRBJ1-1, reads EPEVTQTPSHQVTQMGQEVILRCVPISNHLYFYWYRQILGQKVEFLVSFYNNEISEKSEIFDDQFSVERPDGSNFTLKIRSTKLEDSAMYFCASSERTGGTMNTEAFFGQGTRLTVV.

This clone has a single count. The J gene is TRBJ2-2, the V gene TRBV19, with D tentatively TRBD2 (6 bases). This CDR3 has 14 amino acids. With 6 bases removed from V and 4 bases from J, the gap between germline ends came to 12 bases. The V gene's germline CDR1 is LNHDA and CDR2 SQIVND (reference sequence). CDR3 DNA: TGTGCCAGTAGATCCTTCGGGGGCACCGGGGAGCTGTTTTTT. Translation gives CASRSFGGTGELFF.

The CDR3, as DNA: TGCGCCAGCAGCACGACAGGGGGAGACACCGGGGAGCTGTTTTTT. Protein sequence: CASSTTGGDTGELFF. The J gene is TRBJ2-2, the V gene TRBV5-1; 9 bases align to TRBD1. Germline CDR1 and CDR2: SGHRS and YFSETQ. This CDR3 region has 15 residues. Trimming took 4 bases from V and 3 from J; bases not matched to a gene: 4.

The chain uses TRBV2 and TRBJ2-3; 16 nucleotides line up with TRBD2. CDR3 length equals 17 residues. The J segment lost 3 bases and the V segment lost 8 bases, leaving 8 bases of the junction unmatched. Germline values: CDR1 SNHLY, CDR2 FYNNEI. The CDR3: CASARGLAGGRTDTQYF. The CDR3 bases are TGTGCCAGCGCTAGGGGACTAGCGGGGGGGCGGACAGATACGCAGTATTTT.

The chain combines TRBV12-3 or TRBV12-4 with TRBJ1-2; D is undetermined. Trimming pared 4 bases from V and 4 bases from J, leaving 7 bases between. This CDR3 contains 12 residues. The CDR3, as DNA: TGTGCCAGCAGTTACCCGGGCTATGGCTACACCTTC. Amino acids: CASSYPGYGYTF.

CDR3 region: CASSHRVRGNEKLFF. The CDR3 DNA reads as TGTGCCAGCAGCCATCGTGTACGGGGTAATGAAAAACTGTTTTTT. The chain joins TRBV14 to TRBJ1-4; no definite D call. The germline V gene encodes CDR1 SGHDN and CDR2 FVKESK. The V and J ends lost 3 bases and 4 bases respectively, with 12 bases between them. The CDR3 is made up of 15 amino acids.

The gene calls are TRBV10-3 and TRBJ2-2; TRBD2 matches at 7 bases. The germline V gene has CDR1 ENHRY and CDR2 SYGVKD. The CDR3 consists of 13 residues. The CDR3 DNA reads TGTGCGTCCTCGGGGGGAGGGACCGGGGAGCTGTTTTTT. This encodes CASSGGGTGELFF.

The chain couples TRBV5-4 to TRBJ1-1; perhaps TRBD1 as D (5 bases). Per germline, CDR1 SGHNT and CDR2 YYREEE (reference sequence). The CDR3 sequence is 15 residues long. Trimming removed 3 bases from V and 1 base from J, with 13 bases in between. CDR3 nucleotides: TGTGCCAGCAGCTCCCCCCAGGGCCCGAACACTGAAGCTTTCTTT. Amino acid sequence: CASSSPQGPNTEAFF. Supplemented by reference TRBV5-4 and TRBJ1-1, the full variable domain reads ETGVTQSPTHLIKTRGQQVTLRCSSQSGHNTVSWYQQALGQGPQFIFQYYREEENGRGNFPPRFSGLQFPNYSSELNVNALELDDSALYLCASSSPQGPNTEAFFGQGTRLTVV.

The genes are TRBV4-1 and TRBJ1-6; D is undetermined. V lost 0 bases and J lost 0, with 9 bases in between. The germline CDR1 and CDR2 sequences are MGHRA and YSYEKL. This CDR3 comprises 17 residues. CDR3 sequence reads: CASSQEPPTSYNSPLHF. In DNA, the CDR3 is TGCGCCAGCAGCCAAGAACCCCCTACCTCCTATAATTCACCCCTCCACTTT.

The chain is built from TRBV6-1 and TRBJ1-2; no definite D call. This CDR3 comprises 13 residues. Germline CDR1 is MNHNS and CDR2 is SASEGT. Trimming took off 3 bases at V and 0 bases at J, with 5 bases between the two ends. In DNA form, the CDR3 reads TGTGCCAGCAGTGAGCTACCTAACTATGGCTACACCTTC. This gives the protein CASSELPNYGYTF.

The gene calls are TRBV2 and TRBJ1-2, with unresolved D. V was clipped by 6 bases and J by 4 bases, with 15 bases between them. The germline CDR1 and CDR2 sequences are SNHLY and FYNNEI. CDR3 size: 14 residues. This chain's CDR3 is CASSGNGVAYGYTF. In nucleotides, the CDR3 is TGTGCCAGCAGCGGAAACGGGGTTGCCTATGGCTACACCTTC.

CDR3 protein: CASSSLGSGSSYNEQFF. DNA of the CDR3: TGTGCCAGCAGCTCCCTTGGCAGCGGGAGCTCCTACAATGAGCAGTTCTTC. The J gene is TRBJ2-1, the V gene TRBV13, with TRBD2 matching over 8 bases. The junction had 8 bases not matched to a gene; V was cut back by 4 bases and J by 0 bases. CDR1 PRHDT and CDR2 FYEKMQ come from the germline V gene (reference sequence). The CDR3 is 17 residues long.

This clone came up many times. The chain recombines TRBV25-1 with TRBJ2-7, with TRBD1 matching 9 bases. This CDR3 spans 14 amino acids. In germline, CDR1 is MGHDK, CDR2 SYGVNS. Losses at the gene ends were 4 bases for V and 5 bases for J; bases not matched to a gene: 6. Here the CDR3 DNA reads TGTGCCAGCAGTGGCGGGACAGGGTCGAACGAGCAGTACTTC. This encodes CASSGGTGSNEQYF.

The chain is built from TRBV19 and TRBJ1-2; D is perhaps TRBD1 (5 bases). The germline gives CDR1 LNHDA, CDR2 SQIVND (reference sequence). V was clipped by 8 bases and J by 2 bases, with 18 bases between them. This CDR3 has 15 residues. CDR3 protein: CASLGEDRGNYGYTF. DNA for the CDR3: TGTGCCAGTTTGGGGGAGGACCGGGGGAACTATGGCTACACCTTC.